These 21 T cell receptor beta chains share one sample of origin, sequenced in a study of cytomegalovirus exposure and HLA in healthy donors. The PCR employed 60 Vbeta primers together with 13 Jbeta primers. Clones were sequenced by immunoSEQ multiplex PCR, and TCRdb holds only the in-frame ones, with some missing. The sample lists roughly 130,000 clones, 84% occurring once. The sequenced material came from PBMCs. The receptors derive from a man between 50 and 59 years old in good health and CMV-seronegative.

The rearrangement links TRBV4-2 to TRBJ2-5, with TRBD1 identical over 9 bases. Looked up from germline, CDR1 is LGHNA and CDR2 is YNFKEQ. The CDR3 has 17 amino acids. V lost 3 bases and J lost 2; bases outside the gene matches: 10. CDR3 bases: TGTGCCAGCAGCCATCAGCGAGACAGGGGGGGGCAAGAGACCCAGTACTTC. It yields the protein CASSHQRDRGGQETQYF.

V and J are TRBV5-1 and TRBJ1-2; D is possibly TRBD1 (5 bases). Germline CDR1 and CDR2: SGHRS and YFSETQ. V gave up 4 bases and J gave up 3 bases, with 10 bases separating them. The CDR3 consists of 13 residues. This CDR3 reads CASSVTEHYGYTF. CDR3 nucleotides: TGCGCCAGCAGCGTGACAGAGCACTATGGCTACACCTTC.

V and J are TRBV27 and TRBJ2-1, with TRBD2 as a possible D gene (5 bases). CDR1 MNHEY and CDR2 SMNVEV come from the germline V gene (reference sequence). Trimming stripped 6 bases from V and 7 bases from J, with 13 bases between. The CDR3 consists of 13 residues. The CDR3 protein is CASRDFGLNEQFF. CDR3 DNA sequence: TGTGCCAGCAGGGACTTTGGACTGAATGAGCAGTTCTTC.

The chain links TRBV19 to TRBJ2-3; possible D gene TRBD1, 5 bases. The CDR3 loop spans 17 amino acids. The germline V gene has CDR1 LNHDA and CDR2 SQIVND (reference sequence). The V and J ends lost 2 bases and 3 bases respectively, with 18 bases between them. The CDR3 here is CASSITQGLGRTDTQYF. CDR3 DNA: TGTGCCAGTAGTATAACCCAGGGCCTAGGGCGAACAGATACGCAGTATTTT.

V is TRBV6-6 and J is TRBJ2-3; weak D call: TRBD2 (5 bases). The V end lost 6 bases, the J end lost 0 bases, and 13 bases lay between the germline ends. The CDR3 has 15 amino acids. The germline V gene has CDR1 MNHNY and CDR2 SVGAGI (reference sequence). Written as DNA, the CDR3 is TGTGCCAGCAGGAAAGGACTTACTAGCACAGATACGCAGTATTTT. This gives the protein CASRKGLTSTDTQYF.

V usage is TRBV19 and J usage is TRBJ1-6, with 9 bases matching TRBD1. The germline gives CDR1 LNHDA, CDR2 SQIVND (reference sequence). The CDR3 runs to 17 residues. Trimming cost V 5 bases and J 3 bases; bases outside gene matches: 8. Written as DNA, the CDR3 is TGTGCCAGTAGTTCCAGGACAGGGGCCAACTATAATTCACCCCTCCACTTT. This translates into CASSSRTGANYNSPLHF.

The genes are TRBV6-5 and TRBJ1-1; possibly TRBD1 for D (5 bases). CDR3 length equals 14 residues. Germline CDR1 reads MNHEY; CDR2 reads SVGAGI. Trimming pared 5 bases from V and 1 base from J, leaving 11 bases between. The CDR3 protein is CASSTLTANTEAFF. As DNA, the CDR3 is TGTGCCAGCAGTACCCTGACAGCGAACACTGAAGCTTTCTTT.

The chain couples TRBV27 to TRBJ2-1; 12 bases fit TRBD2. The CDR3 is 14 residues long. Germline-derived CDR1 and CDR2 are MNHEY and SMNVEV (reference sequence). With 10 bases clipped from V and 7 bases from J, the junction kept 8 bases outside the gene matches. The CDR3 sequence is CATGLAGGQNEQFF. CDR3 in DNA: TGTGCCACCGGGCTAGCGGGGGGGCAAAATGAGCAGTTCTTC.

J is TRBJ1-1 and V is TRBV6-6; D may be TRBD1 (6 bases). The CDR3 extends over 15 amino acids. Deletions cut 6 bases from V and 0 bases from J, with 14 bases between. CDR1 and CDR2 from the germline V gene are MNHNY and SVGAGI (reference sequence). DNA for the CDR3: TGTGCCAGCAGCTATGGACAGACCATGAACACTGAAGCTTTCTTT. This codes for CASSYGQTMNTEAFF.

The rearrangement uses TRBV4-2 and TRBJ2-7; 9 nucleotides agree with TRBD1. The CDR3 loop spans 14 amino acids. With V trimmed by 4 bases and J by 4 bases, 5 bases remained unmatched. The germline CDR1 and CDR2 sequences are LGHNA and YNFKEQ. The CDR3 region has the DNA TGTGCCAGCAGCCCGGGACAGGGTTCTTACGAGCAGTACTTC. It is translated as CASSPGQGSYEQYF.

This sequence joins TRBV5-4 and TRBJ2-5; 12 positions match TRBD2. This CDR3 region has 16 residues. Germline values: CDR1 SGHNT, CDR2 YYREEE (reference sequence). After removal of 4 bases from V and 5 bases from J, the junction contained 9 bases not matched to a gene. CDR3 residues: CASSPTSGGSGETQYF. CDR3 nucleotides: TGTGCCAGCAGCCCGACTAGCGGGGGATCAGGGGAGACCCAGTACTTC.

To note about this clone: A junction end diverges from the germline sequence, so it may reflect a read error. The rearrangement joins TRBV30 to TRBJ1-4; a possible D gene is TRBD1 (6 bases). Germline V gives CDR1 GTSNPN, CDR2 SVGIG (reference sequence). There are 14 residues in the CDR3. The CDR3 loop is CAWSEGTTDEKLFF. CDR3 nucleotides: TGTGCCTGGAGTGAAGGGACAACTGATGAAAAACTGTTTTTT.

The chain combines TRBV4-2 with TRBJ1-3; the match to TRBD1 covers 8 bases. Per germline, CDR1 LGHNA and CDR2 YNFKEQ. This CDR3 has 16 amino acids. Trimming removed 5 bases from V and 8 bases from J; junction bases left unmatched: 14. The CDR3: CASSIYDRGPGYTIYF. The CDR3 DNA reads TGTGCCAGCAGCATTTACGACAGGGGCCCCGGTTACACCATATATTTT.

The V call is TRBV5-4, the J call TRBJ2-1; the D is unclear. Germline V lookup: CDR1 SGHNT, CDR2 YYREEE (reference sequence). The V end lost 5 bases, the J end lost 0 bases, and 6 bases lay between the germline ends. The CDR3 has 13 amino acids. The DNA for the CDR3 is TGTGCCAGCAGACCGAGCTCCTACAATGAGCAGTTCTTC. Translated: CASRPSSYNEQFF.

The chain is built from TRBV5-1 and TRBJ2-5; 9 positions match TRBD2. This CDR3 has 16 residues. Germline lookup yields CDR1 SGHRS and CDR2 YFSETQ. V dropped 2 bases and J dropped 1; count of bases not matched to a gene: 6. The CDR3 coding sequence is TGCGCCAGCAGCTTCCGGGCTAGCGGGGTCCAAGAGACCCAGTACTTC. Translating it yields CASSFRASGVQETQYF. The variable domain in full, completed from reference TRBV5-1 and TRBJ2-5, reads KAGVTQTPRYLIKTRGQQVTLSCSPISGHRSVSWYQQTPGQGLQFLFEYFSETQRNKGNFPGRFSGRQFSNSRSEMNVSTLELGDSALYLCASSFRASGVQETQYFGPGTRLLVL.

The CDR3 DNA reads as TGTGCCAGCAGCGTAAACAGGGGAGAGACCCAGTACTTC. Its protein product is CASSVNRGETQYF. The rearrangement links TRBV9 to TRBJ2-5; TRBD1 matches at 7 bases. Germline CDR1 reads SGDLS; CDR2 reads YYNGEE. Trimming cost V 1 base and J 4 bases; bases outside gene matches: 1. The length of the CDR3 is 13 residues.

The CDR3 coding sequence is TGTGCCAGCAGCTTAGGGGGCGTTCATCAGCCCCAGCATTTT. Translation gives CASSLGGVHQPQHF. This chain links TRBV7-2 with TRBJ1-5; perhaps TRBD1 as D (5 bases). V lost 1 base and J lost 5, with 9 bases in between. CDR1 SGHTA and CDR2 FQGNSA come from the germline V gene. The CDR3 sequence is 14 residues long.

V usage is TRBV19 and J usage is TRBJ2-3; D possibly corresponds to TRBD2 (7 bases). CDR1 is LNHDA, CDR2 SQIVND, per germline (reference sequence). Trimming pared 11 bases from V and 10 bases from J, leaving 25 bases between. This CDR3 spans 14 amino acids. The CDR3 sequence: CASSRGVGGGPQYF. The CDR3 coding sequence is TGTGCCTCTTCCCGGGGGGTTGGGGGGGGGCCGCAGTATTTT. The entire variable domain, with the rest obtained from reference TRBV19 and TRBJ2-3, is as follows: DGGITQSPKYLFRKEGQNVTLSCEQNLNHDAMYWYRQDPGQGLRLIYYSQIVNDFQKGDIAEGYSVSREKKESFPLTVTSAQKNPTAFYLCASSRGVGGGPQYFGPGTRLTVL.

V and J are TRBV19 and TRBJ1-5; D is ambiguous. This CDR3 comprises 13 residues. From germline, CDR1 is LNHDA and CDR2 SQIVND (reference sequence). The V end lost 3 bases, the J end lost 3 bases, and 6 bases lay between the germline ends. For the CDR3, the DNA is TGTGCCAGTAGTATTAATTTCAATCAGCCCCAGCATTTT. Translation gives CASSINFNQPQHF.

V gene TRBV5-5 combines with J gene TRBJ1-5; D perhaps matches TRBD1 (6 bases). Trimming cost V 4 bases and J 4 bases, with 15 bases left between them. This CDR3 contains 15 residues. Germline CDR1 is SGHKS and CDR2 is YYEKEE (reference sequence). DNA for the CDR3: TGTGCCAGCAGCGTGACCGGGACAAATAATCAGCCCCAGCATTTT. Protein product: CASSVTGTNNQPQHF.

J is TRBJ2-1 and V is TRBV6-4; 10 bases agree with TRBD2. V was clipped by 0 bases and J by 3 bases; unmatched bases: 17. The CDR3 runs to 21 residues. Germline-derived CDR1 and CDR2 are MRHNA and SNTAGT. The CDR3 protein is CASSDSPFGLAGVGYYNEQFF. CDR3 in DNA: TGTGCCAGCAGTGACTCACCGTTTGGTCTAGCGGGGGTCGGCTACTACAATGAGCAGTTCTTC.